The 24 T cell receptor beta chains below come from one sample, sequenced in a study of memory CD4+ T cells and cytomegalovirus serostatus (dated by TCRdb to the late 2010s). Single viable CD3+CD4+CD8-CD45RO+ cells were sorted as memory CD4+ T cells on a FACSAria II. Preparation of the library involved the immunoSEQ multiplex PCR assay. Sourced from immuneACCESS, this table was stored by TCRdb with only in-frame sequences that have V and J called. A share of the clones is absent; for the studies checked, an unresolved V gene accounts for under half, and the remainder has no known explanation. A total of about 41,000 clones appear in this sample, roughly 77% of them only once. The ten largest clones represent about 0.79% of the sample. Sequenced: memory CD4+ T cells from blood. These receptor sequences come from an adult in good health and CMV-seronegative.

The chain joins TRBV11-2 to TRBJ2-3, with 9 bases matching TRBD1. The V segment lost 4 bases and the J segment 2 bases; nucleotides outside the gene matches: 4. CDR3 size: 15 residues. Germline CDR1 is SGHAT and CDR2 is FQNNGV. The CDR3 region is CASSYGTGTTDTQYF. In DNA form, the CDR3 reads TGTGCCAGCAGCTACGGGACAGGGACCACAGATACGCAGTATTTT.

This chain joins TRBV2 and TRBJ1-5, with a tentative D call TRBD1 (5 bases). The CDR3 consists of 13 residues. The germline gives CDR1 SNHLY, CDR2 FYNNEI. The germline V and J ends were trimmed by 2 bases and 9 bases, with 11 bases remaining between them. DNA of the CDR3: TGTGCCAGCAGTGAATTGGGGCAGATGCCCCAGCATTTT. Amino acid sequence: CASSELGQMPQHF.

CDR3 nucleotide sequence: TGTGCCAGCAGCGTAGCTCGAGATGAGCAGTTCTTC. Translation gives CASSVARDEQFF. V usage is TRBV9 and J usage is TRBJ2-1; D call uncertain. V was cut by 0 bases and J by 8 bases, with 6 bases left in between. The V gene's germline CDR1 is SGDLS and CDR2 YYNGEE. The CDR3 extends over 12 amino acids.

The J gene is TRBJ2-5, the V gene TRBV4-2; D remains unclear. The V end lost 1 base, the J end lost 3 bases, and 9 bases lay between the germline ends. Germline V gives CDR1 LGHNA, CDR2 YNFKEQ. This CDR3 region has 14 residues. The CDR3 nucleotides are TGTGCCAGCAGCCAAGGGCAGTCGAAAGAGACCCAGTACTTC. Translation: CASSQGQSKETQYF.

V usage is TRBV7-6 and J usage is TRBJ1-6, with 8 bases that match TRBD1. Germline-derived CDR1 and CDR2 are SGHVS and FNYEAQ. This CDR3 has 17 amino acids. V trimming: 5 bases; J trimming: 7 bases; junction bases outside the gene matches: 13. CDR3 DNA: TGTGCCAGCAGCCCCTACGCCAGGGGGCGAGGGAATTCACCCCTCCACTTT. As protein: CASSPYARGRGNSPLHF.

The chain is built from TRBV30 and TRBJ2-1, with D maybe TRBD2 (7 bases). The length of the CDR3 is 13 residues. In germline, CDR1 is GTSNPN, CDR2 SVGIG (reference sequence). The V end was cut by 1 base, the J end by 8 bases, with 12 bases between. The CDR3 DNA is TGTGCCTGGAGTGGCGGGGGCATCGATGAGCAGTTCTTC. The encoded protein is CAWSGGGIDEQFF. The whole variable domain, filled in from reference TRBV30 and TRBJ2-1, reads SQTIHQWPATLVQPVGSPLSLECTVEGTSNPNLYWYRQAAGRGLQLLFYSVGIGQISSEVPQNLSASRPQDRQFILSSKKLLLSDSGFYLCAWSGGGIDEQFFGPGTRLTVL.

The chain links TRBV7-3 to TRBJ2-5; D is tentatively TRBD1 or TRBD2 (7 bases each). Germline CDR1 reads SGHTA; CDR2 reads FQGTGA. Trimming took off 0 bases at V and 5 bases at J, with 13 bases between the two ends. This CDR3 has 15 amino acids. CDR3 in amino acids: CASSLTRQGGETQYF. The DNA of the CDR3 is TGTGCCAGCAGCTTAACACGACAGGGAGGGGAGACCCAGTACTTC.

A few counts support this clone. This sequence joins TRBV27 and TRBJ2-7, with TRBD1 matching over 8 bases. Germline loops: CDR1 MNHEY, CDR2 SMNVEV (reference sequence). The CDR3 loop spans 13 amino acids. J was trimmed by 6 bases and V by 5 bases; bases with no gene match: 6. For the CDR3, the DNA is TGTGCCAGCAGTCGGACAGGGCGGGGCGAGCAGTACTTC. It specifies CASSRTGRGEQYF.

The chain recombines TRBV7-2 with TRBJ1-4, with TRBD1 as a possible D gene (5 bases). Trimming shortened V by 1 base and J by 7 bases, and 10 bases separated the two germline ends. CDR3 length: 14 amino acids. Germline values: CDR1 SGHTA, CDR2 FQGNSA. In DNA form, the CDR3 reads TGTGCCAGCAGCTTAGGGATAGGGGTTGAAAAACTGTTTTTT. It specifies CASSLGIGVEKLFF.

The chain couples TRBV29-1 to TRBJ1-5; D not resolved. CDR1 SQVTM and CDR2 ANQGSEA come from the germline V gene. CDR3 size: 13 residues. The V and J ends lost 2 bases and 7 bases respectively, with 12 bases between them. The CDR3 loop is CSVEPSPGQPQHF. CDR3 sequence (DNA): TGCAGCGTTGAACCCTCCCCGGGGCAGCCCCAGCATTTT.

CDR3 sequence reads: CASTTTENTEAFF. The CDR3 region has the DNA TGTGCCAGCACCACGACTGAGAACACTGAAGCTTTCTTT. The chain uses TRBV2 and TRBJ1-1, with D unresolved. CDR1 is SNHLY and CDR2 is FYNNEI in the germline V gene. Trimming removed 7 bases at V and 1 base at J, with 10 bases between. The CDR3 consists of 13 residues.

The rearrangement joins TRBV7-9 to TRBJ2-3; D gene uncertain. The V end was cut by 2 bases, the J end by 4 bases, with 4 bases between. The CDR3 loop spans 12 amino acids. Germline-derived CDR1 and CDR2 are SEHNR and FQNEAQ (reference sequence). The CDR3 DNA reads as TGTGCCAGCAGCTTATACGCAGATACGCAGTATTTT. It is translated as CASSLYADTQYF. Variable domain in full (rest from reference TRBV7-9 and TRBJ2-3): DTGVSQNPRHKITKRGQNVTFRCDPISEHNRLYWYRQTLGQGPEFLTYFQNEAQLEKSRLLSDRFSAERPKGSFSTLEIQRTEQGDSAMYLCASSLYADTQYFGPGTRLTVL.

This CDR3 reads CASSPDRRGPLHF. CDR3 DNA sequence: TGCGCCAGCAGCCCCGACAGGCGCGGGCCCCTCCACTTT. The chain has TRBV5-1 and TRBJ1-6; a possible D gene is TRBD1 (6 bases). Trimming removed 4 bases at V and 13 bases at J, with 15 bases between. This CDR3 is built from 13 residues. Per germline, CDR1 SGHRS and CDR2 YFSETQ.

The chain uses TRBV5-5 and TRBJ1-2; D call uncertain. Germline V gene sequence: CDR1 SGHKS, CDR2 YYEKEE (reference sequence). CDR3 length: 16 amino acids. Trimming shortened V by 2 bases and J by 1 base, and 15 bases separated the two germline ends. This CDR3 is CASSLAPAAFNYGYTF. CDR3 bases: TGTGCCAGCAGCTTAGCCCCAGCAGCATTTAACTATGGCTACACCTTC. Full variable domain (rest looked up from reference TRBV5-5 and TRBJ1-2): DAGVTQSPTHLIKTRGQQVTLRCSPISGHKSVSWYQQVLGQGPQFIFQYYEKEERGRGNFPDRFSARQFPNYSSELNVNALLLGDSALYLCASSLAPAAFNYGYTFGSGTRLTVV.

The V gene is TRBV15, the J gene TRBJ1-5; unclear D gene. Germline CDR1 is LNHNV and CDR2 is YYDKDF (reference sequence). There are 13 residues in the CDR3. The germline V and J ends were trimmed by 1 base and 5 bases, with 6 bases remaining between them. DNA for the CDR3: TGTGCCACCAGCAGAGGGCTTTATCAGCCCCAGCATTTT. Its protein is CATSRGLYQPQHF.

This chain joins TRBV6-1 and TRBJ2-3, with D maybe TRBD1 (5 bases). Germline V gene data show CDR1 as MNHNS and CDR2 as SASEGT. The CDR3 loop spans 14 amino acids. V was trimmed by 11 bases and J by 1 base, leaving 16 bases between them. This CDR3 reads CACTPGYRTDTQYF. The CDR3 DNA reads TGTGCCTGCACCCCAGGGTATCGCACAGATACGCAGTATTTT.

This sequence joins TRBV29-1 and TRBJ2-2, with D maybe TRBD1 (6 bases). The V gene's germline CDR1 is SQVTM and CDR2 ANQGSEA. The CDR3 spans 13 residues. The V end lost 7 bases, the J end lost 0 bases, and 9 bases lay between the germline ends. CDR3 nucleotides: TGCAGCGCCGGGACAACGAACACCGGGGAGCTGTTTTTT. Its translation: CSAGTTNTGELFF.

The chain uses TRBV6-5 and TRBJ2-7; 9 bases are a match to TRBD1. Germline loops: CDR1 MNHEY, CDR2 SVGAGI. The CDR3 is made up of 15 amino acids. The V gene end was trimmed by 6 bases and the J gene end by 7 bases; junction bases not matched to a gene: 13. The CDR3 loop is CASSRGQGNLGEQYF. The CDR3 DNA sequence: TGTGCCAGCAGCCGAGGACAGGGGAACCTTGGTGAGCAGTACTTC.

This clone was found a few times. The J gene is TRBJ2-7, the V gene TRBV6-5, with TRBD2 as a possible D gene (5 bases). Trimming removed 0 bases from V and 3 bases from J, with 15 bases in between. This CDR3 has 16 residues. Germline CDR1 MNHEY, CDR2 SVGAGI. This chain's CDR3 is CASSYSRVGLGYEQYF. The CDR3 DNA reads TGTGCCAGCAGTTACTCGAGGGTGGGTCTGGGCTACGAGCAGTACTTC.

This clone occurred a few times. The chain couples TRBV18 to TRBJ2-7; TRBD1 is a possible D gene (6 bases). The V end was cut by 1 base, the J end by 5 bases, with 12 bases between. The CDR3 has 14 amino acids. CDR1 and CDR2 (germline): KGHSH, LQKENI. CDR3 sequence reads: CASSPLRGTHEQYF. The CDR3 DNA reads TGTGCCAGCTCACCACTAAGGGGGACCCACGAGCAGTACTTC. Drawing the rest from reference TRBV18 and TRBJ2-7, the complete variable domain is NAGVMQNPRHLVRRRGQEARLRCSPMKGHSHVYWYRQLPEEGLKFMVYLQKENIIDESGMPKERFSAEFPKEGPSILRIQQVVRGDSAAYFCASSPLRGTHEQYFGPGTRLTVT.

This clone was recorded once. The chain couples TRBV12-2 to TRBJ1-1; TRBD1, the table's D call, was not compared with the DNA. TRBV12-2 is a documented pseudogene. The CDR3 runs 12 residues. The chain's CDR3 is CASRSPTGKAFF. CDR3 coding DNA: TGTGCAAGTCGCTCACCGACAGGGAAAGCTTTCTTT.

V is TRBV5-5 and J is TRBJ2-7; no clear D. With 1 base removed from V and 3 bases from J, the gap between germline ends came to 5 bases. CDR1 is SGHKS, CDR2 YYEKEE, per germline (reference sequence). CDR3 length: 12 amino acids. The CDR3, as DNA: TGTGCCAGCAGCTTGATGGGCTACGAGCAGTACTTC. It yields the protein CASSLMGYEQYF.

This clone has just a few counts. The rearrangement uses TRBV4-1 and TRBJ2-1; D may correspond to TRBD1 or TRBD2 (5 bases each). Germline V CDR1 and CDR2: MGHRA, YSYEKL. The CDR3 consists of 16 residues. V lost 3 bases and J 4 bases, leaving 16 bases between the germline ends. The CDR3: CASSQVTRGFYNEQFF. CDR3 sequence (DNA): TGCGCCAGCAGCCAGGTTACTCGGGGCTTTTACAATGAGCAGTTCTTC.

The chain has TRBV30 and TRBJ1-3, with TRBD1 matching over 7 bases. This CDR3 is 16 amino acids long. The ends lost 3 bases at V and 0 bases at J; junction bases unmatched: 8. Germline V gene lookup returns CDR1 GTSNPN and CDR2 SVGIG (reference sequence). DNA of the CDR3: TGTGCCTGGAGGGATAGAGGGACAGCCTCTGGAAACACCATATATTTT. Translation gives CAWRDRGTASGNTIYF.